The TCR beta chain described here comes from a study of T cells in Graves' hyperthyroidism and ophthalmopathy. Whole-study results and caveats: Blood also carried most thyroid clonotypes expanded above 0.001.

With respect to this clonotype: What it binds is not known.

CDR1 is KGHDR, CDR2 SFDVKD, per germline. V shed 3 bases and J shed 1 base, with 5 bases lying between them. The CDR3 has 13 amino acids. Patients counted as stable if ophthalmopathy did not develop within 18 months. Hyperthyroidism patients were newly diagnosed, had disease duration under 2 months, and were aged 18 to 65 years. Fresh peripheral blood, 8 to 10 ml, was the source of the PBMCs. TCR beta CDR3 regions were amplified from RNA. A set of HTBI primers served as the primers for a first-round RT-PCR of the TCR CDR3. TCRdb fed the multiplex PCR reads into MiXCR, producing one record per CDR3 protein. Among around 350,000 distinct CDR3 sequences listed, 19% were seen once.

The sample consisted of blood. The origin of this receptor is a woman between 18 and 29 years old with Graves' hyperthyroidism. This rearrangement joins TRBV24-1 to TRBJ2-5, with D possibly matching TRBD1 (5 bases). The DNA for the CDR3 is TGTGCCACCAGTGATGGGGCCCAAGAGACCCAGTACTTC. It yields the protein CATSDGAQETQYF.